These 29 T cell receptor beta chains originate from one sample sequenced in a study of response to subunit inactivated influenza vaccine. TCRdb re-derived calls from the RT-PCR reads in MiXCR, one entry per CDR3 protein. The sample includes roughly 620,000 distinct CDR3 sequences, about 11% seen only once; the top ten take 11%. These sequences were also reported in another study, on T cells expressing NK-cell markers. In that study: Scientists made TCR beta cDNA using 5'RACE template switching with UMIs.

The sample consisted of PBMCs from blood, taken on the day of vaccination. The receptors shown here come from a man aged 45-65 years who received an inactivated influenza vaccine.

The rearrangement uses TRBV4-1 and TRBJ2-3; D unclear. CDR3 length equals 16 residues. V shed 4 bases and J shed 2 bases, with 16 bases lying between them. Germline CDR1 reads MGHRA; CDR2 reads YSYEKL. CDR3 protein: CASSRNRNRATDTQYF. CDR3 nucleotides: TGCGCCAGCAGCCGAAACCGGAACAGAGCCACAGATACGCAGTATTTT.

The rearrangement joins TRBV3-1 to TRBJ2-5; D is undetermined. This CDR3 is 14 amino acids long. Trimming shortened V by 0 bases and J by 3 bases, and 8 bases separated the two germline ends. CDR1 is LGHDT and CDR2 is YNNKEL in the germline V gene (reference sequence). The CDR3 here is CASSQDYGKETQYF. CDR3 bases: TGTGCCAGCAGCCAAGACTACGGAAAAGAGACCCAGTACTTC.

This clonotype has ten or more counts. This chain links TRBV6-6 with TRBJ1-2; D might be TRBD1 (6 bases). Germline assignment: CDR1 MNHNY and CDR2 SVGAGI (reference sequence). The V gene lost 0 bases and the J gene lost 5 bases, with 7 bases spanning the gap. The CDR3 is 13 amino acids. This CDR3 reads CASSYSDRYGYTF. The CDR3 DNA reads as TGTGCCAGCAGTTACTCGGACAGATATGGCTACACCTTC.

This clonotype came up many times. The genes are TRBV20-1 and TRBJ2-5; 10 nucleotides align to TRBD2. This CDR3 region has 15 residues. After removal of 4 bases from V and 4 bases from J, the junction contained 9 bases not matched to a gene. Germline V gene data show CDR1 as DFQATT and CDR2 as SNEGSKA (reference sequence). The chain's CDR3 is CSAKGGSGRLETQYF. The CDR3 coding sequence is TGCAGTGCTAAGGGTGGTAGCGGGAGGTTAGAGACCCAGTACTTC.

This clonotype was recorded a few times. V is TRBV30 and J is TRBJ2-2; D uncertain. Germline loops: CDR1 GTSNPN, CDR2 SVGIG (reference sequence). V lost 0 bases to trimming and J lost 12 bases, with 8 bases between them. The CDR3 contains 11 residues. The CDR3 loop reads CAWSVFGQLFF. DNA for the CDR3: TGTGCCTGGAGTGTCTTCGGACAGCTGTTTTTT.

The chain combines TRBV28 with TRBJ2-2; D remains ambiguous. Trimming stripped 8 bases from V and 5 bases from J, with 12 bases between. Germline loops: CDR1 MDHEN, CDR2 SYDVKM. There are 13 residues in the CDR3. CDR3 loop: CASSAPGTGELFF. As DNA, the CDR3 is TGTGCCAGCTCGGCCCCCGGGACCGGGGAGCTGTTTTTT. The full variable domain, in which reference TRBV28 and TRBJ2-2 provide the parts outside the CDR3, is DVKVTQSSRYLVKRTGEKVFLECVQDMDHENMFWYRQDPGLGLRLIYFSYDVKMKEKGDIPEGYSVSREKKERFSLILESASTNQTSMYLCASSAPGTGELFFGEGSRLTVL.

This clonotype was counted between two and nine times. J is TRBJ2-7 and V is TRBV7-9, with 7 bases that match TRBD2. Per germline, CDR1 SEHNR and CDR2 FQNEAQ (reference sequence). This CDR3 comprises 13 residues. V lost 1 base to trimming and J lost 7 bases; unmatched junction nucleotides: 4. The CDR3 loop is CASSLVAGLEQYF. The CDR3 nucleotides read TGTGCCAGCAGCTTAGTAGCGGGTTTGGAGCAGTACTTC.

The chain recombines TRBV7-9 with TRBJ2-7; weak D call: TRBD2 (6 bases). Looked up from germline, CDR1 is SEHNR and CDR2 is FQNEAQ (reference sequence). Trimming took 5 bases from V and 0 from J, leaving 14 bases between them. The CDR3 runs to 15 residues. The CDR3: CASSKGLYPSYEQYF. The DNA for the CDR3 is TGTGCCAGCAGCAAGGGACTCTACCCCTCCTACGAGCAGTACTTC.

This clonotype was detected ten times or more. The chain links TRBV11-1 to TRBJ2-2, with D maybe TRBD2 (7 bases). The CDR3 runs 19 residues. The V gene's germline CDR1 is SGHAT and CDR2 FQDESV (reference sequence). V shed 0 bases and J shed 3 bases, with 20 bases lying between them. In nucleotides, the CDR3 is TGTGCCAGCAGCTTAGCAGCCGGGGGGCCCCCACTCCACACCGGGGAGCTGTTTTTT. Residues: CASSLAAGGPPLHTGELFF.

In its sample, this clonotype was seen many times. The J gene is TRBJ1-2, the V gene TRBV20-1; 7 bases are a match to TRBD1. The length of the CDR3 is 16 residues. Unmatched junction bases numbered 10, after V lost 3 bases and J lost 0 bases. The germline CDR1 and CDR2 sequences are DFQATT and SNEGSKA (reference sequence). The CDR3 coding sequence is TGCAGTGCTAGGAATCCCCGAGGGGGCTCTAACTATGGCTACACCTTC. It translates to CSARNPRGGSNYGYTF.

This clonotype was detected a few times. The V gene is TRBV4-2, the J gene TRBJ2-1, with unresolved D. CDR1 LGHNA and CDR2 YNFKEQ come from the germline V gene. The CDR3 contains 11 residues. V shed 6 bases and J shed 8 bases, with 8 bases lying between them. The CDR3 region has the DNA TGTGCCAGCAGACACAGCGATGAGCAGTTCTTC. Protein sequence: CASRHSDEQFF.

CDR3 DNA sequence: TGTGCCTGGAGTCTTCAGGGGAACCCGGTGTCCCAGTACTTC. Translated: CAWSLQGNPVSQYF. The chain couples TRBV30 to TRBJ2-5; D is possibly TRBD1 (6 bases). Germline-derived CDR1 and CDR2 are GTSNPN and SVGIG (reference sequence). The CDR3 is made up of 14 amino acids. Trimming cost V 2 bases and J 9 bases, with 19 bases left between them. Full variable domain (rest looked up from reference TRBV30 and TRBJ2-5): SQTIHQWPATLVQPVGSPLSLECTVEGTSNPNLYWYRQAAGRGLQLLFYSVGIGQISSEVPQNLSASRPQDRQFILSSKKLLLSDSGFYLCAWSLQGNPVSQYFGPGTRLLVL.

The chain has TRBV19 and TRBJ2-1; TRBD1 is a possible D gene (5 bases). Germline loops: CDR1 LNHDA, CDR2 SQIVND (reference sequence). The CDR3 spans 14 residues. Trimming shortened V by 3 bases and J by 8 bases, and 14 bases separated the two germline ends. CDR3 region: CASSILPRADEQFF. DNA for the CDR3: TGTGCCAGTAGTATTTTGCCCAGGGCGGATGAGCAGTTCTTC.

This clonotype was seen once. The junction and the germline gene differ at one end; a read error may be behind it. CDR3 bases: TGTGCCATCAGCCTCGGGCTAATCTGCGAGCAGTACTTC. This encodes CAISLGLICEQYF. The chain uses TRBV4-2 and TRBJ2-7, with unresolved D. The CDR3 consists of 13 residues. Germline assignment: CDR1 LGHNA and CDR2 YNFKEQ.

This clonotype appeared once. The CDR3 spells CASTPRAGRQETQYF. CDR3 bases: TGTGCCAGCACCCCCCGCGCAGGGCGTCAAGAGACCCAGTACTTC. The chain employs TRBV7-2 and TRBJ2-5, with TRBD1 as a possible D gene (5 bases). Between the trimmed V and J ends, which lost 7 bases and 2 bases, there was a span of 17 bases. Germline CDR1 reads SGHTA; CDR2 reads FQGNSA. The CDR3 consists of 15 residues.

The V gene is TRBV6-6, the J gene TRBJ1-1, with D hard to call. This CDR3 spans 11 amino acids. Trimming removed 10 bases from V and 1 base from J, with 7 bases in between. Germline V lookup: CDR1 MNHNY, CDR2 SVGAGI (reference sequence). The CDR3 DNA reads TGTGCCATCACAGCGAACACTGAAGCTTTCTTT. As protein: CAITANTEAFF.

The V gene is TRBV25-1, the J gene TRBJ2-7, with unresolved D. V lost 5 bases and J 2 bases, leaving 7 bases between the germline ends. CDR1 and CDR2 (germline): MGHDK, SYGVNS. The CDR3 is 12 residues long. CDR3 protein: CASSSAPYEQYF. The CDR3, as DNA: TGTGCCAGCAGTTCGGCCCCCTACGAGCAGTACTTC.

This clonotype was seen repeatedly, ten times or more. This chain links TRBV20-1 with TRBJ1-1, with D unresolved. V lost 4 bases and J 1 base, leaving 7 bases between the germline ends. Germline CDR1 DFQATT, CDR2 SNEGSKA (reference sequence). This CDR3 comprises 12 residues. In nucleotides, the CDR3 is TGCAGTGCTACCCGGTCGAACACTGAAGCTTTCTTT. Translated: CSATRSNTEAFF.

This clonotype turned up a few times. V and J are TRBV29-1 and TRBJ1-1, with a weak D call TRBD1 (5 bases). Germline V gene lookup returns CDR1 SQVTM and CDR2 ANQGSEA. V was clipped by 0 bases and J by 2 bases, with 16 bases between them. CDR3 length: 16 amino acids. Here the CDR3 reads CSVEDRLVRANTEAFF. CDR3 coding DNA: TGCAGCGTTGAAGATCGGCTGGTCAGGGCCAACACTGAAGCTTTCTTT.

The rearrangement joins TRBV24-1 to TRBJ2-3; D gene uncertain. Between the trimmed V and J ends, which lost 4 bases and 5 bases, there was a span of 3 bases. In germline, CDR1 is KGHDR, CDR2 SFDVKD. CDR3 size: 11 residues. The CDR3 DNA reads as TGTGCCACCAGTGAGGGAGATACGCAGTATTTT. Residues: CATSEGDTQYF.

This clonotype came up many times. The rearrangement joins TRBV20-1 to TRBJ2-1, with D perhaps TRBD2 (5 bases). Germline V gene sequence: CDR1 DFQATT, CDR2 SNEGSKA (reference sequence). The CDR3 contains 12 residues. Deletions cut 3 bases from V and 6 bases from J, with 9 bases between. The CDR3 here is CSASRAANEQFF. CDR3 bases: TGCAGTGCTAGTCGAGCGGCCAATGAGCAGTTCTTC.

This clonotype was seen repeatedly, ten times or more. The chain combines TRBV10-3 with TRBJ2-1; 11 bases agree with TRBD2. Germline V gene sequence: CDR1 ENHRY, CDR2 SYGVKD. CDR3 length: 14 residues. The V gene end was trimmed by 3 bases and the J gene end by 14 bases; junction bases not matched to a gene: 9. CDR3 amino acids: CAISEKTSGVVEFF. CDR3 DNA sequence: TGTGCCATCAGTGAAAAGACTAGCGGGGTAGTAGAGTTCTTC.

The rearrangement links TRBV5-1 to TRBJ2-7, with D possibly being TRBD1 (5 bases). Per the germline V gene, CDR1 is SGHRS and CDR2 is YFSETQ. Trimming removed 0 bases at V and 5 bases at J, with 12 bases between. The length of the CDR3 is 14 residues. The CDR3 is CASSLGSGKNEQYF. The DNA of the CDR3 is TGCGCCAGCAGCTTGGGGTCAGGGAAGAACGAGCAGTACTTC.

The genes are TRBV5-6 and TRBJ2-2; possibly TRBD2 for D (6 bases). The CDR3 extends over 14 amino acids. CDR1 is SGHDT and CDR2 is YYEEEE in the germline V gene. Trimming shortened V by 2 bases and J by 1 base, and 6 bases separated the two germline ends. The CDR3, as DNA: TGTGCCAGCAGCTTCGGGAGGAACACCGGGGAGCTGTTTTTT. It is translated as CASSFGRNTGELFF.

This clonotype was seen only once. The chain joins TRBV20-1 to TRBJ2-1; no firm D call. The CDR3 totals 10 residues. Germline V lookup: CDR1 DFQATT, CDR2 SNEGSKA (reference sequence). V was pared by 8 bases and J by 12 bases, with 14 bases between. This CDR3 reads CSPVGLPQFF. Written as DNA, the CDR3 is TGCAGTCCCGTTGGGCTCCCGCAGTTCTTC.

CDR3 amino acids: CASSPALDLESYEQYF. In DNA, the CDR3 is TGTGCCAGCAGCCCAGCCTTGGATTTAGAGTCCTACGAGCAGTACTTC. The genes are TRBV11-2 and TRBJ2-7; no clear D. V was shortened by 5 bases and J by 1 base, with 18 bases between the two germline ends. Germline CDR1 reads SGHAT; CDR2 reads FQNNGV. The CDR3 runs to 16 residues.

In its sample, this clonotype was seen many times. This chain links TRBV9 with TRBJ2-3; D is undetermined. CDR3 length: 13 residues. Germline-derived CDR1 and CDR2 are SGDLS and YYNGEE. V dropped 5 bases and J dropped 0 bases, with 7 bases sitting between them. The CDR3, as DNA: TGTGCCAGCAGTGTTGGAAGCACAGATACGCAGTATTTT. Its translation is CASSVGSTDTQYF. Full variable domain (rest looked up from reference TRBV9 and TRBJ2-3): DSGVTQTPKHLITATGQRVTLRCSPRSGDLSVYWYQQSLDQGLQFLIQYYNGEERAKGNILERFSAQQFPDLHSELNLSSLELGDSALYFCASSVGSTDTQYFGPGTRLTVL.

The CDR3 coding sequence is TGCGCCAGCAGGCCCACACAGGGACTGCTAAATCAGCCCCAGCATTTT. Its translation is CASRPTQGLLNQPQHF. The chain uses TRBV4-1 and TRBJ1-5, with D tentatively TRBD1 (6 bases). V was shortened by 6 bases and J by 4 bases, with 19 bases between the two germline ends. Per germline, CDR1 MGHRA and CDR2 YSYEKL. The CDR3 loop spans 16 amino acids.

This clonotype was observed a few times. This chain joins TRBV6-2 or TRBV6-3 and TRBJ2-7; TRBD2 agrees at 8 bases. Germline-derived CDR1 and CDR2 are MNHEY and SVGEGT. This CDR3 is 12 amino acids long. With V trimmed by 7 bases and J by 4 bases, 3 bases remained unmatched. The CDR3 nucleotides are TGTGCCAGCATGACTAGCGTGTACGAGCAGTACTTC. It translates to CASMTSVYEQYF.